These T cell receptor beta chains were read from a single sample in a study of vaccination and CD4 T cells after COVID-19. What these receptors recognize is not known. TCRdb passed the PCR reads through MiXCR, listing each CDR3 protein once. The sample has about 7,100 distinct CDR3 sequences; roughly 70% are singletons. The sequenced sample was CD4+ T cells from blood, cultured in vitro. The receptor set was obtained from a human donor who had recovered from COVID-19. Each CDR3 is given with its conserved first and last residue. D genes are given only for firm matches. The size field is filled for only some rows; it gives once, few, many or a size class.

d_call	j_call	clone_size	v_call	cdr3_aa	cdr3_nt
.	TRBJ2-7	.	TRBV20-1	CSATSWGEDHFYEQYF	TGCAGTGCTACAAGTTGGGGGGAAGACCATTTTTACGAGCAGTACTTC
TRBD2	TRBJ2-7	.	TRBV29-1	CSAGTSGSYEQYF	TGCAGCGCCGGGACTAGCGGGAGCTACGAGCAGTACTTC
TRBD2	TRBJ2-3	.	TRBV7-2	CASSLQAGGPDTQYF	TGTGCCAGCAGCCTCCAAGCGGGAGGGCCGGATACGCAGTATTTT
.	TRBJ1-1	.	TRBV27	CASKERTEAFF	TGTGCCAGCAAGGAGAGGACTGAAGCTTTCTTT
TRBD1	TRBJ1-1	.	TRBV20-1	CSAMDRDTEAFF	TGCAGTGCTATGGACAGGGACACTGAAGCTTTCTTT
.	TRBJ1-1	.	TRBV20-1	CSAVGQQNTEAFF	TGCAGTGCTGTAGGACAGCAAAACACTGAAGCTTTCTTT
TRBD1	TRBJ1-5	.	TRBV7-8	CASSFRGRGQPQHF	TGTGCCAGCAGCTTCAGGGGGCGCGGTCAGCCCCAGCATTTT
.	TRBJ1-1	.	TRBV25-1	CASSGPLPRAFF	TGTGCCAGCAGTGGCCCACTCCCAAGAGCTTTCTTT
.	TRBJ2-1	.	TRBV4-1	CASSQDPGGMGSYNEQFF	TGCGCCAGCAGCCAAGATCCGGGGGGCATGGGCTCCTACAATGAGCAGTTCTTC
.	TRBJ1-1	.	TRBV6-1	CASTETGNTEAFF	TGTGCCAGCACCGAAACAGGAAACACTGAAGCTTTCTTT
TRBD2	TRBJ2-1	.	TRBV27	CASRYLAGASYNEQFF	TGTGCCAGCAGATATCTAGCGGGGGCCTCCTACAATGAGCAGTTCTTC
.	TRBJ1-2	once	TRBV11-2	CASSSRAYGYTF	TGTGCCAGCAGCAGCAGGGCCTATGGCTACACCTTC
.	TRBJ1-1	.	TRBV18	CASSPQGSGEAFF	TGTGCCAGCTCACCGCAGGGGTCCGGTGAAGCTTTCTTT
TRBD1	TRBJ1-1	.	TRBV7-7	CASSPTTGVGTEAFF	TGTGCTAGCAGCCCCACGACAGGGGTTGGTACTGAAGCTTTCTTT
TRBD2	TRBJ2-4	.	TRBV6-5	CASSSTRTSGSSAGKNIQYF	TGTGCCAGCAGTTCAACGCGGACTAGCGGGAGCTCAGCGGGCAAAAACATTCAGTACTTC
.	TRBJ1-6	.	TRBV20-1	CSARDGGKGDNSPLHF	TGCAGTGCTAGAGATGGCGGGAAAGGGGATAATTCACCCCTCCACTTT
.	TRBJ1-3	few	TRBV10-3	CVGASGAGNTIYF	TGTGTTGGGGCCTCCGGGGCTGGAAACACCATATATTTT
TRBD2	TRBJ2-3	.	TRBV6-5	CASSFSRAGETDTQYF	TGTGCCAGCAGTTTCTCCCGAGCGGGAGAAACAGATACGCAGTATTTT
.	TRBJ2-5	.	TRBV7-3	CASSLMGGGETQYF	TGTGCCAGCAGCTTAATGGGTGGGGGAGAGACCCAGTACTTC
TRBD1	TRBJ2-5	few	TRBV19	CASSILTGGRETQYF	TGTGCCAGTAGTATCCTCACAGGGGGCAGGGAGACCCAGTACTTC
.	TRBJ2-4	.	TRBV7-9	CASSFVDSKNIQYF	TGTGCCAGCAGCTTCGTGGATTCCAAAAACATTCAGTACTTC
.	TRBJ1-5	few	TRBV6-2/TRBV6-3	CASSPTLSKKSNQPQHF	TGTGCCAGCAGCCCCACCCTTAGCAAGAAGAGCAATCAGCCCCAGCATTTT
.	TRBJ1-1	.	TRBV7-9	CASTRGGVNTEAFF	TGTGCCAGCACAAGAGGGGGTGTGAACACTGAAGCTTTCTTT
.	TRBJ1-3	.	TRBV20-1	CSATRRVRGNTIYF	TGCAGTGCTACCAGGAGGGTACGGGGAAACACCATATATTTT
.	TRBJ2-7	.	TRBV11-2	CASSLVRTDYNEQYF	TGTGCCAGCAGCTTAGTACGGACAGATTACAACGAGCAGTACTTC
TRBD1	TRBJ2-7	.	TRBV19	CASSRQGVYEQYF	TGTGCCAGTAGCCGACAGGGTGTCTACGAGCAGTACTTC
.	TRBJ1-1	.	TRBV7-2	CASSLAASVEAFF	TGTGCCAGCAGCTTAGCGGCCAGTGTTGAAGCTTTCTTT
TRBD2	TRBJ2-1	.	TRBV20-1	CSARDLAGGNEQFF	TGCAGTGCTAGAGACCTCGCCGGGGGGAATGAGCAGTTCTTC
TRBD2	TRBJ2-3	.	TRBV28	CASSRVGRADTQYF	TGTGCCAGCAGCCGGGTCGGGAGGGCAGATACGCAGTATTTT
.	TRBJ1-1	once	TRBV2	CASSVEVNTEAFF	TGTGCCAGCAGTGTCGAAGTCAACACTGAAGCTTTCTTT
.	TRBJ1-2	.	TRBV20-1	CSARGRVAF	TGCAGTGCTAGAGGGAGGGTTGCCTTC
.	TRBJ1-2	.	TRBV19	CASSIMPQGSYGYTF	TGTGCCAGTAGTATAATGCCCCAGGGGTCATATGGCTACACCTTC
.	TRBJ1-2	.	TRBV6-2/TRBV6-3	CASSYWRQQNYGYTF	TGTGCCAGCAGTTACTGGCGACAGCAGAACTATGGCTACACCTTC
.	TRBJ2-3	.	TRBV24-1	CATSDLGQSSTDTQYF	TGTGCCACCAGTGACCTCGGACAGTCTAGCACAGATACGCAGTATTTT
.	TRBJ1-2	.	TRBV7-2	CASSLEAYGYTF	TGTGCCAGCAGCTTAGAGGCCTATGGCTACACCTTC
TRBD1	TRBJ1-1	.	TRBV30	CAWSVPRRGSAFF	TGTGCCTGGAGTGTACCCCGCAGGGGGAGTGCCTTCTTT
TRBD1	TRBJ1-5	.	TRBV24-1	CATRAGTGVAEPQHF	TGTGCCACCAGAGCCGGGACAGGAGTTGCGGAGCCCCAGCATTTT
.	TRBJ2-5	once	TRBV6-2/TRBV6-3	CASSYIKGTQYF	TGTGCCAGCAGTTACATCAAGGGGACCCAGTACTTC
.	TRBJ2-2	.	TRBV20-1	CSARGRDGSATGELFF	TGCAGTGCTAGAGGGAGGGACGGAAGTGCCACCGGGGAGCTGTTTTTT
TRBD1	TRBJ1-5	few	TRBV6-1	CASKGQGNQPQHF	TGTGCCAGCAAGGGACAGGGTAATCAGCCCCAGCATTTT
.	TRBJ1-3	.	TRBV2	CASRVRGSGNTIYF	TGTGCCAGCAGAGTCAGGGGCTCTGGAAACACCATATATTTT
TRBD1	TRBJ1-2	.	TRBV20-1	CSARDPTGRIYGYTF	TGCAGTGCTAGGGACCCGACAGGGAGGATCTATGGCTACACCTTC
.	TRBJ1-2	.	TRBV29-1	CSVDRSPNYGYTF	TGCAGCGTTGATCGGAGCCCTAACTATGGCTACACCTTC
.	TRBJ1-5	large	TRBV15	CATSRDGSLGNRDQPQHF	TGTGCCACCAGCAGAGATGGAAGTCTGGGGAATAGGGATCAGCCCCAGCATTTT
.	TRBJ1-2	.	TRBV6-2/TRBV6-3	CASRQVGRPRFVYGYTF	TGTGCCAGCAGACAGGTCGGCAGGCCTAGATTCGTCTATGGCTACACCTTC
TRBD1	TRBJ1-2	medium-sized	TRBV28	CASSFPRDRGLGYTF	TGTGCCAGCAGTTTCCCCAGGGACAGGGGATTAGGCTACACCTTC
.	TRBJ1-2	.	TRBV7-2	CASSVPGRRNYGYTF	TGTGCCAGCAGCGTCCCGGGACGAAGAAACTATGGCTACACCTTC
.	TRBJ1-6	.	TRBV7-6	CASSLEDATVGYNSPLHF	TGTGCCAGCAGCTTAGAGGATGCGACCGTGGGGTATAATTCACCCCTCCACTTT
.	TRBJ1-5	.	TRBV6-2/TRBV6-3	CASGKMGNQPQHF	TGTGCCAGCGGCAAGATGGGGAATCAGCCCCAGCATTTT
.	TRBJ1-5	.	TRBV10-3	CAISESGQPQHF	TGTGCCATCAGTGAGTCGGGTCAGCCCCAGCATTTT
.	TRBJ1-6	.	TRBV6-1	CASSEVMRVSPLHF	TGTGCCAGCAGTGAAGTCATGCGAGTTTCACCCCTCCACTTT
.	TRBJ2-6	.	TRBV24-1	CATSEGAGANVLTF	TGTGCCACCAGCGAGGGGGCTGGGGCCAACGTCCTGACTTTC
TRBD1	TRBJ1-5	.	TRBV11-3	CASSLSDRASSPQHF	TGTGCCAGCAGCCTCAGTGACAGGGCCTCGAGTCCCCAGCATTTT
.	TRBJ1-5	.	TRBV6-4	CASSKDGYSNQPQHF	TGTGCCAGCAGTAAGGACGGATATAGCAATCAGCCCCAGCATTTT
.	TRBJ2-2	.	TRBV7-8	CASSFRLVSTGELFF	TGTGCCAGCAGCTTCCGACTAGTGAGCACCGGGGAGCTGTTTTTT
TRBD2	TRBJ2-7	medium-sized	TRBV6-1	CASSPGLAGFYEQYF	TGTGCCAGCAGTCCCGGACTAGCGGGGTTCTACGAGCAGTACTTC
.	TRBJ1-5	.	TRBV19	CASTKAGPAVGQPQHF	TGTGCCAGTACCAAGGCGGGGCCAGCCGTTGGTCAGCCCCAGCATTTT
TRBD1	TRBJ2-5	.	TRBV11-2	CASSGSGRGLYETQYF	TGTGCCAGCAGCGGATCCGGCAGGGGGCTTTATGAGACCCAGTACTTC
.	TRBJ2-3	.	TRBV7-2	CASSSPPEGASTDTQYF	TGTGCCAGCAGCTCCCCTCCGGAGGGGGCTAGCACAGATACGCAGTATTTT